This TCR beta chain was captured in a study of OX40 agonist ivuxolimab in advanced cancers. Across the whole study: Ivuxolimab was administered intravenously to patients at 0.01 to 10 mg/kg every 2 weeks. The dose-escalation cohort was approximately 85% male, with a mean age of 60 years, ranging roughly 23 to 85.

Study outcomes and limitations: Expanded clones tended on average to be more numerous among CD8+ T cells than CD4+.

The table came from immunoSEQ multiplex PCR; TCRdb's copy has only in-frame clones and leaves some out. The sample has roughly 32,000 clones; approximately 89% are singletons. This clone has only a few counts. Its antigen remains unidentified. The specimen comprised CD4+ or CD8+ T cells sorted from blood, sampled in a trial of the OX40 agonist ivuxolimab. The source of this sequence is an adult with an advanced solid tumor such as melanoma, head and neck, liver or kidney cancer.

CDR3 nucleotide sequence: TGTGCCAGCAGACTGACAGATAATTATTCACCCCTCCACTTT. Protein sequence: CASRLTDNYSPLHF. The chain combines TRBV11-2 with TRBJ1-6, with D maybe TRBD1 (5 bases). CDR1 and CDR2 from the germline V gene are SGHAT and FQNNGV. The V gene lost 6 bases and the J gene lost 8 bases, with 14 bases spanning the gap. CDR3 size: 14 residues.